This TCR beta chain was found in a study of CD8+ T cells in alopecia areata. Study-level information: Each day, treated patients took oral tofacitinib twice, at 5 to 10 mg per dose.

V lost 11 bases and J lost 5, with 18 bases in between. This CDR3 spans 13 amino acids. Germline V gene lookup returns CDR1 MNHEY and CDR2 SVGAGI. General study findings and limits: Tofacitinib significantly brought down scalp clonality and expanded CD8+ clones among top 100.

This sample's treatment: oral pan-JAK inhibitor, 5-10 mg twice daily. Once RNA had been extracted, it was reverse transcribed into cDNA to act as the sequencing template. The method was immunoSEQ multiplex PCR; TCRdb's version includes in-frame clones alone and lacks a portion of them. The sample yields around 200,000 clones, over 60% seen once. With respect to this clone: As yet, its antigen is unknown.

The sequences come from CD4+ T cells sorted from blood, collected at week 4, from a patient treated with tofacitinib. This sequence was found in a human donor with alopecia areata. The chain recombines TRBV6-5 with TRBJ1-1; tentative D call: TRBD1 (6 bases). This chain's CDR3 is CASRGRDTTEAFF. CDR3 DNA: TGTGCCTCCAGGGGCAGGGATACGACTGAAGCTTTCTTT.